This TCR beta chain came from a study of shared clonotypes between healthy human individuals. The donors, healthy adults who were HIV-negative, had experienced no recent acute infections or vaccinations. In the authors' methods: ImmunoSEQ supplied junction-only sequences lacking quality scores, so filtering was different. Sequencing was performed with immunoSEQ multiplex PCR; in TCRdb, only in-frame clones are kept and a portion is missing. For V, J and clone size, that table is used; D and trimming come from the DNA. Of about 2.3 million clones listed, approximately 95% were seen once; the top ten hold about 0.39%. CDR1 is SGHRS and CDR2 is YFSETQ in the germline V gene. The CDR3 is made up of 16 amino acids. J lost 4 bases, V lost 6 bases, and 10 bases had no gene match.

This TCR derives from a man younger than 30 in good health. Some clones in this sample may be carry-over from other donors' samples. The J gene is TRBJ2-7, the V gene TRBV5-1, with 13 positions matching TRBD2. Specimen: naive CD4+ T cells from PBMCs. The subset: CD45RA+ positively selected. The chain's CDR3 is CASNQGLAGRYYEQYF. The CDR3 nucleotides read TGCGCCAGCAACCAGGGACTAGCGGGGCGGTATTACGAGCAGTACTTC.